Listed below are T cell receptor beta chains from one sample, sequenced in a study of blood T cells in healthy people across ages. TCRdb called the 5' RACE reads again in MiXCR, with one record for every CDR3 protein. The data contain more than 650,000 distinct CDR3 sequences, about 20% of them singletons. Sequencing input: blood. These receptors were collected from a man aged 70 or older in good health. Both conserved end residues are part of each CDR3. A D gene is named only where the DNA matches it firmly. Rows give clone size only sometimes, using once, few, many, or a class for an expanded clone.

few	TRBJ1-2	TRBV20-1	15	.	TGCAGTGCACGGCATCGGCCTACAGGTTTTTCGGGCTACACCTTC	CSARHRPTGFSGYTF
.	TRBJ2-7	TRBV5-5	15	TRBD1	TGTGCCAGCAGGCTCGGACAGGGGGTTGCCTACGAGCAGTACTTC	CASRLGQGVAYEQYF
few	TRBJ2-3	TRBV7-9	14	.	TGTGCCAGCAGCTCCGGGACCTGGCCAGATACGCAGTATTTT	CASSSGTWPDTQYF
few	TRBJ2-1	TRBV18	13	.	TGTGCCAGCTCACCTAAGACTAGTGGGGAGCAGTTCTTC	CASSPKTSGEQFF
.	TRBJ2-3	TRBV5-1	13	TRBD1	TGCACCAGCAGAGAGGACAGGTCGGATACGCAGTATTTT	CTSREDRSDTQYF
once	TRBJ2-4	TRBV6-1	13	.	TGTGCCTGCGAGGGCCTAGCCAAAAACATTCAGTACTTC	CACEGLAKNIQYF
.	TRBJ2-1	TRBV6-5	12	.	TGTGCCAGCAGTTACCGACTCAATGAGCAGTTCTTC	CASSYRLNEQFF
.	TRBJ2-3	TRBV9	15	.	TGTGCCAGCAGCGTAGCGAGTACCCCACAAGATACGCAGTATTTT	CASSVASTPQDTQYF
many	TRBJ2-4	TRBV28	14	.	TGTGCCAGCAGTTTGGCCCGGGGTTTGGACATTCAGTACTTC	CASSLARGLDIQYF
.	TRBJ2-3	TRBV20-1	14	TRBD2	TGCAGTGTTGACGCTAGCGGGAGGGCAGATACGCAGTATTTT	CSVDASGRADTQYF
few	TRBJ2-5	TRBV3-1	14	TRBD2	TGTGCCAGCAGCCAAGGGGGACTACAAGAGACCCAGTACTTC	CASSQGGLQETQYF
.	TRBJ2-2	TRBV6-2/TRBV6-3	14	TRBD1	TGTGCCAGCCGTATGACAGGGACCACCGGGGAGCTGTTTTTT	CASRMTGTTGELFF
few	TRBJ2-5	TRBV20-1	16	TRBD2	TGCAGTGCTAGACCTGGACTAGCGGGAAACAGAGAGACCCAGTACTTC	CSARPGLAGNRETQYF
.	TRBJ2-3	TRBV4-1	17	TRBD2	TGCGCCAGCAGCCAAGACCCCCTGAGCGGGGGAGCAGATACGCAGTATTTT	CASSQDPLSGGADTQYF
few	TRBJ2-1	TRBV20-1	14	TRBD2	TGCAGTGCTCAAGCTAGCGGACCCTACAATGAGCAGTTCTTC	CSAQASGPYNEQFF
few	TRBJ1-1	TRBV28	15	TRBD1	TGTGCCAGCAGTATACCAACAGGGGTCCACACTGAAGCTTTCTTT	CASSIPTGVHTEAFF
.	TRBJ1-5	TRBV28	14	.	TGTGCCAGCAGTTTATTCGGTGATGATCAGCCCCAGCATTTT	CASSLFGDDQPQHF
.	TRBJ2-3	TRBV20-1	15	TRBD2	TGCAGTGCGCCTCGACTAGCGGGGAACACAGATACGCAGTATTTT	CSAPRLAGNTDTQYF
few	TRBJ2-7	TRBV7-2	11	.	TGTGCCAGCAGTGTACACTACGAGCAGTACTTC	CASSVHYEQYF
once	TRBJ1-3	TRBV12-3/TRBV12-4	15	TRBD1	TGTGCCAGCAGTTTTGGCAGGGGGCCTGGAAACACCATATATTTT	CASSFGRGPGNTIYF
.	TRBJ1-4	TRBV6-4	13	.	TGTGCCAGCAGTCTTGCAACTAATGAAAAACTGTTTTTT	CASSLATNEKLFF
.	TRBJ1-1	TRBV5-1	14	.	TGCGCCAGCAGCTCGACAGGAGGGGACACTGAAGCTTTCTTT	CASSSTGGDTEAFF
.	TRBJ2-3	TRBV6-5	17	.	TGTGCCAGCAGTTCCCCTCGGGTTAGCGGAGTTTCGGATACGCAGTATTTT	CASSSPRVSGVSDTQYF
.	TRBJ1-3	TRBV7-2	14	.	TGTGCCAGCAGCACCGGGGCAGGGGGAAACACCATATATTTT	CASSTGAGGNTIYF